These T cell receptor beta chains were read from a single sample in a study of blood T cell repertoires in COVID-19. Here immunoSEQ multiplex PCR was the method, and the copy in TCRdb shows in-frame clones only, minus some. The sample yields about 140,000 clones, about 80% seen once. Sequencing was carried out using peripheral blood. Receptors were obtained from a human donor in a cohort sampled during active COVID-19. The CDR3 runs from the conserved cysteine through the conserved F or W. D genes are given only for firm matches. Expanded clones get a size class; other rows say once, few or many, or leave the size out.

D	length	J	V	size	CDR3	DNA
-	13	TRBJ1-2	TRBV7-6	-	CASSLVGGDGYTF	TGTGCCAGCAGCTTAGTGGGGGGAGATGGCTACACCTTC
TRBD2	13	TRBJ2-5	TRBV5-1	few	CASSSGTKETQYF	TGCGCCAGCAGCTCCGGGACTAAAGAGACCCAGTACTTC
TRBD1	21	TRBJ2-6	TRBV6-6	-	CASSRSSDRGRVPSGANVLTF	TGTGCCAGCAGTCGATCCTCCGACAGGGGGCGAGTCCCCTCTGGGGCCAACGTCCTGACTTTC
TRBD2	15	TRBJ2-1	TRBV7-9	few	CASSLWLAVYNEQFF	TGTGCCAGCAGCTTATGGCTAGCGGTGTACAATGAGCAGTTCTTC
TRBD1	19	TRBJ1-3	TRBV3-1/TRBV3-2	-	CASSPGQGRGRLSGNTIYF	TGTGCCAGCAGCCCCGGACAGGGTAGAGGACGGCTTTCTGGAAACACCATATATTTT
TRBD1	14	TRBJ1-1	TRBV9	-	CASSQTGTNTEAFF	TGTGCCAGCAGCCAGACAGGGACGAACACTGAAGCTTTCTTT
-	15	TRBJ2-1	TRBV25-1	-	CASSADRVGGNEQFF	TGTGCCAGCAGTGCAGACAGGGTGGGAGGCAATGAGCAGTTCTTC
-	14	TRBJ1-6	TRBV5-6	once	CASSLGQNNSPLHF	TGTGCCAGCAGCTTAGGACAGAACAATTCACCCCTCCACTTT
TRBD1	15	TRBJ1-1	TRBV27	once	CASSLSGQVNTEAFF	TGTGCCAGCAGTTTATCGGGACAGGTGAACACTGAAGCTTTCTTT
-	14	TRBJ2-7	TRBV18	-	CASSQGLSTYEQYF	TGTGCCAGCTCACAGGGACTCAGTACCTACGAGCAGTACTTC
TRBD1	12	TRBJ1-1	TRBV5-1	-	CASSSTGPEAFF	TGCGCCAGCAGCTCGACAGGGCCTGAAGCTTTCTTT
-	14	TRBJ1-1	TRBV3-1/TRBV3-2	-	CASSQVKGGTEAFF	TGTGCCAGCAGCCAAGTAAAGGGAGGCACTGAAGCTTTCTTT
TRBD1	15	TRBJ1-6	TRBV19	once	CASSRDRAARSPLHF	TGTGCCAGTAGTCGGGACAGGGCTGCGCGGTCACCCCTCCACTTT
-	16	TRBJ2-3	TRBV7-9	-	CASSFRQISPTDTQYF	TGTGCCAGCAGTTTCAGGCAAATATCGCCGACAGATACGCAGTATTTT
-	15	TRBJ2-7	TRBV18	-	CASSPFAGDRYEQYF	TGTGCCAGCTCACCATTCGCAGGCGACAGGTACGAGCAGTACTTC
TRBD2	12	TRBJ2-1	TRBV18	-	CASSPSGVPKFF	TGTGCCAGCTCACCTAGCGGGGTGCCCAAGTTCTTC
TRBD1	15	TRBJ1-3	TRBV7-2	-	CASSLGGTGGNTIYF	TGTGCCAGCAGCTTAGGAGGGACAGGTGGAAACACCATATATTTT
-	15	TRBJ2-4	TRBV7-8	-	CASSLGGGGLNIQYF	TGTGCCAGCAGCTTAGGTGGGGGGGGCCTCAACATTCAGTACTTC
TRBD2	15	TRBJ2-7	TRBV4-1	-	CASSLGTSEVYEQYF	TGCGCCAGCAGCCTAGGGACTAGCGAGGTCTACGAGCAGTACTTC
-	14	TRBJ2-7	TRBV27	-	CASSLRGGNYEQYF	TGTGCCAGCAGTTTACGTGGAGGGAACTACGAGCAGTACTTC
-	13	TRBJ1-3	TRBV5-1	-	CASSSDPGNTIYF	TGCGCCAGCAGCTCGGACCCGGGGAACACCATATATTTT
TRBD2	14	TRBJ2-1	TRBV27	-	CASRGLAGNNEQFF	TGTGCCAGCAGGGGACTAGCGGGGAACAATGAGCAGTTCTTC
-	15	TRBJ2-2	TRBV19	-	CASFRSRGETGELFF	TGTGCCAGTTTTAGGAGCAGGGGTGAAACCGGGGAGCTGTTTTTT
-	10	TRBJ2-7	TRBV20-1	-	CSARDREQYF	TGCAGTGCTAGAGACCGCGAGCAGTACTTC
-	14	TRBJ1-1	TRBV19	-	CASSPGTPNTEAFF	TGTGCCAGTAGTCCCGGGACACCCAACACTGAAGCTTTCTTT
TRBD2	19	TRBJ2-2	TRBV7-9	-	CASSSPGTSGGTNTGELFF	TGTGCCAGCAGTTCTCCCGGGACTAGCGGGGGTACGAACACCGGGGAGCTGTTTTTT
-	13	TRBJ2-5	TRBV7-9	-	CASSLDFSETQYF	TGTGCCAGCAGCTTAGATTTTTCGGAGACCCAGTACTTC
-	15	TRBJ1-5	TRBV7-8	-	CASTTGLPGNQPQHF	TGTGCCAGCACCACAGGGCTCCCTGGCAATCAGCCCCAGCATTTT
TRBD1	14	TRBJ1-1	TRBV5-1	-	CASSLQGAQTEAFF	TGCGCCAGCAGCCTACAGGGGGCGCAGACTGAAGCTTTCTTT
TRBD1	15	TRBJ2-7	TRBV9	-	CASSVEDREIYEQYF	TGTGCCAGCAGCGTAGAGGACAGGGAAATCTACGAGCAGTACTTC
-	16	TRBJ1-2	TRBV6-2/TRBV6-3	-	CASSSNRQTANYGYTF	TGTGCCAGCAGTTCGAACCGACAGACAGCTAACTATGGCTACACCTTC
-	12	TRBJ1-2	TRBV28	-	CASTEGIYGYTF	TGTGCCAGCACGGAGGGTATCTATGGCTACACCTTC